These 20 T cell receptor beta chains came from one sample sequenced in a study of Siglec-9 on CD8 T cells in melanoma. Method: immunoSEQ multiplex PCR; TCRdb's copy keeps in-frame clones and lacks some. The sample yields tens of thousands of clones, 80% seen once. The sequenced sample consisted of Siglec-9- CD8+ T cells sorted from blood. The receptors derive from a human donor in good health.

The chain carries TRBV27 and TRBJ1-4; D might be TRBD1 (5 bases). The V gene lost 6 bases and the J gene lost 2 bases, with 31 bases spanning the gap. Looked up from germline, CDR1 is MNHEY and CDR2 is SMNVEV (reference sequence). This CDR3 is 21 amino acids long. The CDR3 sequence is CASSRRARAGIFVSTNEKLFF. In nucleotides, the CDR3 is TGTGCCAGCAGCCGCCGGGCCAGGGCAGGGATTTTTGTGTCGACTAATGAAAAACTGTTTTTT.

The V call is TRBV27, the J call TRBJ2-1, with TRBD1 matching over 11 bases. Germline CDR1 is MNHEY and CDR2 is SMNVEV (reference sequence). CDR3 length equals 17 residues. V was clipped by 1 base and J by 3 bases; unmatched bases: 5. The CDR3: CASSLYPGTGGYNEQFF. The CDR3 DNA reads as TGTGCCAGCAGTTTATACCCCGGGACAGGGGGCTACAATGAGCAGTTCTTC.

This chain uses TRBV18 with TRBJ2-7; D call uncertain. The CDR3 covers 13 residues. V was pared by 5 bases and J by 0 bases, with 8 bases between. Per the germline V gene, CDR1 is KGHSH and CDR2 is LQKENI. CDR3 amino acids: CASSGTDSYEQYF. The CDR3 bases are TGTGCCAGCTCAGGAACAGACTCCTACGAGCAGTACTTC.

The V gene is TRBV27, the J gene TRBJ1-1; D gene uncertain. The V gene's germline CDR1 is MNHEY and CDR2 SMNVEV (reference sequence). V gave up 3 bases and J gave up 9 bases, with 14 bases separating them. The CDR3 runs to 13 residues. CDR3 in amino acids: CASSLFPGAQAFF. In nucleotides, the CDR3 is TGTGCCAGCAGTTTGTTCCCGGGCGCTCAAGCTTTCTTT.

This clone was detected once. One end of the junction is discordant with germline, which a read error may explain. The CDR3 sequence is CASPERRDGAF. The CDR3 coding sequence is TGTGCCAGCCCAGAAAGGAGGGATGGAGCCTTC. The chain recombines TRBV2 with TRBJ1-2; D remains unclear. The CDR3 spans 11 residues. Germline V gives CDR1 SNHLY, CDR2 FYNNEI.

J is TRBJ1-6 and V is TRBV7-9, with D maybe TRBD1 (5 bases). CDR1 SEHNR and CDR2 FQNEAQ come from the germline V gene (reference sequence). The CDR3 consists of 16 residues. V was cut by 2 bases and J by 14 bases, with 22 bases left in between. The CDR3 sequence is CASSLLSQSSWGTLHF. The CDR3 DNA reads TGTGCCAGCAGCTTATTATCGCAAAGCAGCTGGGGGACCCTCCACTTT.

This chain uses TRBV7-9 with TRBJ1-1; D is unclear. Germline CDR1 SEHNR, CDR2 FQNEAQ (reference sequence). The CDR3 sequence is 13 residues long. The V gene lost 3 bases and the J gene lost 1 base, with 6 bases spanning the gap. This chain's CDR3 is CASSLESNTEAFF. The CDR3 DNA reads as TGTGCCAGCAGCTTGGAATCGAACACTGAAGCTTTCTTT. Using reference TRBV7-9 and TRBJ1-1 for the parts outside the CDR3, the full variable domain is DTGVSQNPRHKITKRGQNVTFRCDPISEHNRLYWYRQTLGQGPEFLTYFQNEAQLEKSRLLSDRFSAERPKGSFSTLEIQRTEQGDSAMYLCASSLESNTEAFFGQGTRLTVV.

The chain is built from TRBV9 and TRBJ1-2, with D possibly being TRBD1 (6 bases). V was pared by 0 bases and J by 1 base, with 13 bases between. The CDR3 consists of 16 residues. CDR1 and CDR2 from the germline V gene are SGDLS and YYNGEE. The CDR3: CASSVASSDSNYGYTF. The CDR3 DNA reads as TGTGCCAGCAGCGTAGCTTCCTCGGACAGTAACTATGGCTACACCTTC.

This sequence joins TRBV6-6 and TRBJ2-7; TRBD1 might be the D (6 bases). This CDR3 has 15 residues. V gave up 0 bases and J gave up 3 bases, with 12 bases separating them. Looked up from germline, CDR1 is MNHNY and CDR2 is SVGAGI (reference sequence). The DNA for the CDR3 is TGTGCCAGCAGTTACTCGATGGAAGGGGGCTACGAGCAGTACTTC. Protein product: CASSYSMEGGYEQYF.

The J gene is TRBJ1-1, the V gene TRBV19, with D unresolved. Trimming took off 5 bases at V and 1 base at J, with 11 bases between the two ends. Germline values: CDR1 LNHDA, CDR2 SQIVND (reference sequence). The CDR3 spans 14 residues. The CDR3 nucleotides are TGTGCCAGTAGTTTCACTCTGGGGAACACTGAAGCTTTCTTT. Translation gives CASSFTLGNTEAFF.

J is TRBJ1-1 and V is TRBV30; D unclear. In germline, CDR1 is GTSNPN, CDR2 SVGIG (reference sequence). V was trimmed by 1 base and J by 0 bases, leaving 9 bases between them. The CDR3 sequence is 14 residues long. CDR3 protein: CAWSAGRLNTEAFF. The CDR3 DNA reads TGTGCCTGGAGTGCTGGACGGCTGAACACTGAAGCTTTCTTT.

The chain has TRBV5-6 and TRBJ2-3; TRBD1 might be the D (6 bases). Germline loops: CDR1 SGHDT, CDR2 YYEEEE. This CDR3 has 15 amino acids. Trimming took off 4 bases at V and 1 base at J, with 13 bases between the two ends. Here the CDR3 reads CASSLTGHRTDTQYF. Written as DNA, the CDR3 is TGTGCCAGCAGCCTGACAGGACACCGCACAGATACGCAGTATTTT.

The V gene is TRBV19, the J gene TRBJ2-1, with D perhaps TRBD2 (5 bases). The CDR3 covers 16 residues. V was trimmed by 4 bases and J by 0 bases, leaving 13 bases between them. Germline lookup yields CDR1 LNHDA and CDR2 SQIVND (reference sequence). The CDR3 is CASSTGSRSSYNEQFF. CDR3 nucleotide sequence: TGTGCCAGTAGTACGGGGTCCAGGAGCTCCTACAATGAGCAGTTCTTC.

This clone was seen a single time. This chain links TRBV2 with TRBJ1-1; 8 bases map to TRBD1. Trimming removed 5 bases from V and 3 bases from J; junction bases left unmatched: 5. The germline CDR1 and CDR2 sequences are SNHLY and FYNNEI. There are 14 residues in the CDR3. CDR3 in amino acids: CASSPGQGYTEAFF. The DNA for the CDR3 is TGTGCCAGCAGTCCCGGACAGGGCTACACTGAAGCTTTCTTT.

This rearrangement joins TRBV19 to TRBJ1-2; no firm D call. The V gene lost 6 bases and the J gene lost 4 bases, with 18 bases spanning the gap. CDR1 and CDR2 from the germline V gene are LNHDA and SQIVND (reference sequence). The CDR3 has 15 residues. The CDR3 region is CASSPLRENSYGYTF. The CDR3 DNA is TGTGCCAGTAGCCCCCTCCGGGAGAACAGCTATGGCTACACCTTC. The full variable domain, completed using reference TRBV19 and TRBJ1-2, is DGGITQSPKYLFRKEGQNVTLSCEQNLNHDAMYWYRQDPGQGLRLIYYSQIVNDFQKGDIAEGYSVSREKKESFPLTVTSAQKNPTAFYLCASSPLRENSYGYTFGSGTRLTVV.

The DNA for the CDR3 is TGTGCCAGCAGTGGTGGGTCCTACGAGCAGTACGTC. This encodes CASSGGSYEQYV. The chain carries TRBV2 and TRBJ2-7; no definite D call. In germline, CDR1 is SNHLY, CDR2 FYNNEI. CDR3 length: 12 amino acids. V was shortened by 4 bases and J by 1 base, with 5 bases between the two germline ends.

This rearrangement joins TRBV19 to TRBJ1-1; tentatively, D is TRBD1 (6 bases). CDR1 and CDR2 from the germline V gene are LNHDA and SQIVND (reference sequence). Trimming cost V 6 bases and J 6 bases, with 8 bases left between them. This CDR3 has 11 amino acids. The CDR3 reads CASRGGSEAFF. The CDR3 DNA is TGTGCCAGTAGGGGGGGCTCTGAAGCTTTCTTT.

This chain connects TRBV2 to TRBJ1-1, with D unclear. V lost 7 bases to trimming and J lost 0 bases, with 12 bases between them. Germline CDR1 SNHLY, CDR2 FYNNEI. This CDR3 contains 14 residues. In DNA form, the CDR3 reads TGTGCCAGCAAGATCGGCAGGATGAACACTGAAGCTTTCTTT. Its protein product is CASKIGRMNTEAFF.

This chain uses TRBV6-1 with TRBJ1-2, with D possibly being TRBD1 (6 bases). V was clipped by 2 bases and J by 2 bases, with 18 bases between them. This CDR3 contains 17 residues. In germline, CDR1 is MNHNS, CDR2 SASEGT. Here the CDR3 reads CASSEFLRGGRNYGYTF. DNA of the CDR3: TGTGCCAGCAGTGAATTCTTAAGAGGGGGACGGAACTATGGCTACACCTTC.

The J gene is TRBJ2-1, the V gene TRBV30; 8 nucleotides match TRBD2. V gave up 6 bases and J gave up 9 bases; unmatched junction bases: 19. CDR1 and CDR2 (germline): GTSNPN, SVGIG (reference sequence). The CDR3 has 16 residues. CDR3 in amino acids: CACRVLERGGKFEQFF. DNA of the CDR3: TGTGCCTGCCGGGTGTTGGAACGGGGGGGAAAGTTTGAGCAGTTCTTC.